Below, 25 T cell receptor beta chains from the same sample are listed, as sequenced in a study of cytomegalovirus exposure and HLA in healthy donors. Generated by immunoSEQ multiplex PCR, the TCRdb table keeps only in-frame clones and is missing some. The sample consists of 150,000 to 200,000 clones, about four fifths of them appearing once. Specimen: PBMCs. The receptor set was obtained from a young man in good health and CMV-seropositive.

This chain's CDR3 is CASSLRPFDGRAGSTQYF. The CDR3 DNA reads TGTGCCAGCAGTTTACGCCCTTTTGATGGGAGGGCCGGGTCCACCCAGTACTTC. The chain joins TRBV28 to TRBJ2-5; 7 nucleotides match TRBD2. The J segment lost 8 bases and the V segment lost 2 bases, leaving 20 bases of the junction unmatched. The CDR3 spans 18 residues. Germline CDR1 and CDR2: MDHEN and SYDVKM.

The chain uses TRBV5-1 and TRBJ2-3; D call uncertain. Germline V gene lookup returns CDR1 SGHRS and CDR2 YFSETQ. The V and J ends lost 7 bases and 2 bases respectively, with 8 bases between them. CDR3 length equals 12 residues. The CDR3 loop reads CASYYDTDTQYF. The CDR3 nucleotides read TGCGCCAGCTACTACGACACAGATACGCAGTATTTT. The full variable domain, rest sourced from reference TRBV5-1 and TRBJ2-3, is KAGVTQTPRYLIKTRGQQVTLSCSPISGHRSVSWYQQTPGQGLQFLFEYFSETQRNKGNFPGRFSGRQFSNSRSEMNVSTLELGDSALYLCASYYDTDTQYFGPGTRLTVL.

The V and J genes are TRBV6-5 and TRBJ2-5, with 9 bases fitting TRBD2. The CDR3 is 15 residues long. Germline trimming cut 7 bases from V and 0 bases from J; bases unmatched to any gene: 6. Germline CDR1 is MNHEY and CDR2 is SVGAGI. DNA for the CDR3: TGTGCCAGCAAGGCTAGCGGGATGTACCAAGAGACCCAGTACTTC. Translated, it gives CASKASGMYQETQYF.

The rearrangement links TRBV7-2 to TRBJ2-5; D is ambiguous. There are 13 residues in the CDR3. The ends were cut back, 6 bases at V and 5 bases at J, with 13 bases in the middle. CDR1 SGHTA and CDR2 FQGNSA come from the germline V gene. In nucleotides, the CDR3 is TGTGCCAGCAGGATTTATGCTGAGGAGACCCAGTACTTC. Its protein is CASRIYAEETQYF.

This clone turned up a few times. CDR3 nucleotides: TGTGCCAGCAGCCCTACGACAGGTCCGGGGGGCTACACCTTC. Encoded protein: CASSPTTGPGGYTF. The chain is built from TRBV16 and TRBJ1-2, with TRBD1 as a possible D gene (6 bases). The germline V gene has CDR1 KGHSY and CDR2 FQNENV. CDR3 length: 14 residues. With 4 bases removed from V and 8 bases from J, the gap between germline ends came to 17 bases. Full variable domain (remainder filled in from reference TRBV16 and TRBJ1-2): GEEVAQTPKHLVRGEGQKAKLYCAPIKGHSYVFWYQQVLKNEFKFLISFQNENVFDETGMPKERFSAKCLPNSPCSLEIQATKLEDSAVYFCASSPTTGPGGYTFGSGTRLTVV.

The chain recombines TRBV11-2 with TRBJ2-1; TRBD2 aligns across 7 bases. The CDR3 totals 17 residues. CDR1 is SGHAT, CDR2 FQNNGV, per germline. The junction had 11 bases not matched to a gene; V was cut back by 4 bases and J by 2 bases. The CDR3 here is CASSSGGSGTPYNEQFF. The CDR3 DNA reads as TGTGCCAGCAGCTCCGGGGGGTCAGGGACGCCCTACAATGAGCAGTTCTTC.

The chain is built from TRBV19 and TRBJ1-5, with 8 bases matching TRBD1. CDR3 size: 15 residues. Germline assignment: CDR1 LNHDA and CDR2 SQIVND (reference sequence). Unmatched junction bases numbered 6, after V lost 1 base and J lost 7 bases. Here the CDR3 reads CASSIGTGGGQPQHF. In nucleotides, the CDR3 is TGTGCCAGTAGTATAGGCACAGGGGGTGGGCAGCCCCAGCATTTT.

The chain combines TRBV18 with TRBJ1-1; D is unresolved. Germline V lookup: CDR1 KGHSH, CDR2 LQKENI. The CDR3 spans 13 residues. The V end was cut by 3 bases, the J end by 2 bases, with 7 bases between. The DNA of the CDR3 is TGTGCCAGCTCACCCACAGAAAACACTGAAGCTTTCTTT. Translation gives CASSPTENTEAFF.

The chain uses TRBV4-2 and TRBJ2-7; D gene ambiguous. The V end was cut by 1 base, the J end by 4 bases, with 11 bases between. In germline, CDR1 is LGHNA, CDR2 YNFKEQ. The CDR3 length is 14 residues. The CDR3: CASSQVLSPYEQYF. The DNA for the CDR3 is TGTGCCAGCAGCCAAGTACTATCCCCTTACGAGCAGTACTTC.

The genes are TRBV11-2 and TRBJ2-7; 8 bases line up with TRBD1. CDR3 length: 14 amino acids. From germline, CDR1 is SGHAT and CDR2 FQNNGV. After removal of 3 bases from V and 3 bases from J, the junction contained 4 bases not matched to a gene. In nucleotides, the CDR3 is TGTGCCAGCAGCTTCGACAGGGGTAGCTACGAGCAGTACTTC. Translation gives CASSFDRGSYEQYF.

This chain connects TRBV28 to TRBJ2-1; tentative D call: TRBD2 (6 bases). Germline loops: CDR1 MDHEN, CDR2 SYDVKM. The V end lost 4 bases, the J end lost 9 bases, and 19 bases lay between the germline ends. The CDR3 spans 15 residues. CDR3: CASSSILARQGEQFF. The CDR3 DNA reads TGTGCCAGCAGTTCCATACTAGCACGGCAGGGTGAGCAGTTCTTC.

With respect to this clone: This clone may be a read error of a much larger clone one base away. Other nucleotide sequences in the sample specify the same CDR3. Here the CDR3 reads CASSQWRDSSYEQYF. For the CDR3, the DNA is TGCGCCAGCAGCCAGTGGAGGGACAGCTCCTACGAGCAGTACTTT. The rearrangement joins TRBV4-3 to TRBJ2-7; D is possibly TRBD1 (7 bases). Germline V lookup: CDR1 LGHNA, CDR2 YSLEER. This CDR3 has 15 amino acids.

The rearrangement joins TRBV27 to TRBJ1-1, with TRBD1 identical over 9 bases. V lost 4 bases, J lost 5 bases, and 11 bases stayed unmatched. Germline CDR1 MNHEY, CDR2 SMNVEV (reference sequence). This CDR3 comprises 16 residues. The CDR3 loop is CASSYFRDRVWTEAFF. The CDR3 bases are TGTGCCAGCAGTTACTTCCGGGACAGGGTCTGGACTGAAGCTTTCTTT.

This clone was observed a single time. The chain joins TRBV11-2 to TRBJ2-1; 10 nucleotides agree with TRBD2. CDR3 length: 16 amino acids. Germline CDR1 and CDR2: SGHAT and FQNNGV. Losses at the gene ends were 5 bases for V and 4 bases for J; bases not matched to a gene: 8. The DNA for the CDR3 is TGTGCCAGCAGCCCCGAAGGACTAGCGGTGTACAATGAGCAGTTCTTC. Amino acids: CASSPEGLAVYNEQFF.

The chain combines TRBV27 with TRBJ2-2; 7 bases line up with TRBD1. The germline V gene has CDR1 MNHEY and CDR2 SMNVEV (reference sequence). The CDR3 is 13 residues long. Trimming cost V 6 bases and J 5 bases; bases outside gene matches: 3. CDR3 protein: CASRLQGTGELFF. In nucleotides, the CDR3 is TGTGCCAGCAGATTACAGGGGACCGGGGAGCTGTTTTTT.

This chain uses TRBV5-1 with TRBJ2-3; possible D gene TRBD1, 6 bases. The germline V and J ends were trimmed by 5 bases and 6 bases, with 25 bases remaining between them. This CDR3 region has 17 residues. CDR1 and CDR2 from the germline V gene are SGHRS and YFSETQ. The CDR3 sequence is CASRVIGVALRGDTQYF. CDR3 bases: TGCGCCAGCAGAGTGATTGGGGTAGCGCTTAGGGGGGATACGCAGTATTTT.

CDR3 bases: TGTGCCAGCAGCGAAGGGACAGGGGTTCCGGGAACTGAAGCTTTCTTT. This gives the protein CASSEGTGVPGTEAFF. This rearrangement joins TRBV28 to TRBJ1-1, with 10 bases matching TRBD1. CDR1 MDHEN and CDR2 SYDVKM come from the germline V gene. The CDR3 contains 16 residues. Germline trimming cut 6 bases from V and 5 bases from J; bases unmatched to any gene: 12.

The chain recombines TRBV6-5 with TRBJ2-7, with D possibly being TRBD2 (6 bases). Germline CDR1 MNHEY, CDR2 SVGAGI. V was pared by 7 bases and J by 2 bases, with 12 bases between. The CDR3 contains 13 residues. As DNA, the CDR3 is TGTGCCAGCACTGGTGGAGGGACCTACGAGCAGTACTTC. This codes for CASTGGGTYEQYF.

The chain uses TRBV11-1 and TRBJ2-7, with no clear D. The CDR3 contains 13 residues. Trimming took 5 bases from V and 2 from J, leaving 10 bases between them. Per the germline V gene, CDR1 is SGHAT and CDR2 is FQDESV (reference sequence). CDR3 loop: CASSPTLAYEQYF. DNA for the CDR3: TGTGCCAGCAGCCCAACTTTGGCCTACGAGCAGTACTTC.

The J gene is TRBJ1-5, the V gene TRBV25-1; D perhaps matches TRBD1 (5 bases). The V gene's germline CDR1 is MGHDK and CDR2 SYGVNS. The ends were cut back, 2 bases at V and 5 bases at J, with 10 bases in the middle. CDR3 size: 14 residues. The CDR3 is CASSEGEGYQPQHF. The CDR3 nucleotides read TGTGCCAGCAGTGAAGGGGAGGGGTATCAGCCCCAGCATTTT. The variable domain in full, completed from reference TRBV25-1 and TRBJ1-5, reads EADIYQTPRYLVIGTGKKITLECSQTMGHDKMYWYQQDPGMELHLIHYSYGVNSTEKGDLSSESTVSRIRTEHFPLTLESARPSHTSQYLCASSEGEGYQPQHFGDGTRLSIL.

V is TRBV6-6 and J is TRBJ1-1, with a tentative D call TRBD1 (6 bases). Trimming shortened V by 5 bases and J by 4 bases, and 14 bases separated the two germline ends. CDR1 and CDR2 (germline): MNHNY, SVGAGI (reference sequence). The CDR3 has 14 amino acids. The chain's CDR3 is CASSPGDEGTEAFF. The CDR3 DNA sequence: TGTGCCAGCAGTCCAGGGGATGAGGGCACTGAAGCTTTCTTT.

The genes are TRBV7-9 and TRBJ2-3; D gene ambiguous. Germline CDR1 and CDR2: SEHNR and FQNEAQ (reference sequence). The CDR3 covers 15 residues. V shed 1 base and J shed 2 bases, with 10 bases lying between them. The CDR3 DNA is TGTGCCAGCAGCTTAGGGGTTACAGACACAGATACGCAGTATTTT. Its translation is CASSLGVTDTDTQYF.

This clone was recorded a few times. The V and J genes are TRBV27 and TRBJ1-5; D remains unclear. The CDR3 has 13 amino acids. Trimming pared 4 bases from V and 0 bases from J, leaving 4 bases between. Germline V gene sequence: CDR1 MNHEY, CDR2 SMNVEV (reference sequence). The CDR3 here is CASSYTSNQPQHF. CDR3 sequence (DNA): TGTGCCAGCAGTTACACTAGCAATCAGCCCCAGCATTTT.

The chain has TRBV4-2 and TRBJ1-2; a weak D match, TRBD1 (6 bases). CDR3 length: 18 amino acids. Germline values: CDR1 LGHNA, CDR2 YNFKEQ. V shed 0 bases and J shed 0 bases, with 17 bases lying between them. In DNA form, the CDR3 reads TGTGCCAGCAGCCAAGAGACTGTAGACAGGATAGCTAACTATGGCTACACCTTC. Amino acids: CASSQETVDRIANYGYTF.

The chain joins TRBV19 to TRBJ2-1; 15 bases are shared with TRBD2. Trimming cost V 3 bases and J 10 bases; bases outside gene matches: 10. The CDR3 length is 17 residues. The germline CDR1 and CDR2 sequences are LNHDA and SQIVND (reference sequence). The CDR3 coding sequence is TGTGCCAGTAGTATTCCCCGGACTAGCGGGAGGGCCGGAGAGCAGTTCTTC. Its protein product is CASSIPRTSGRAGEQFF.